Shown below are 5 T cell receptor beta chains from a single sample sequenced in a study of OX40 agonist ivuxolimab in advanced cancers. TCRdb keeps only in-frame clones here, not all; method: immunoSEQ multiplex PCR. This sample has almost 20,000 clones, with 83% found just once. The source material was CD4+ or CD8+ T cells sorted from blood, sampled in a trial of the OX40 agonist ivuxolimab. These receptors came from an adult with an advanced solid tumor such as melanoma, head and neck, liver or kidney cancer.

The chain couples TRBV7-2 to TRBJ2-3, with 7 bases identical to TRBD2. The J segment lost 0 bases and the V segment lost 3 bases, leaving 15 bases of the junction unmatched. This CDR3 is 19 amino acids long. The germline gives CDR1 SGHTA, CDR2 FQGNSA. The CDR3 DNA reads TGTGCCAGCAGCTTGGGTACGACTAGCACCTCCGCTAGCACAGATACGCAGTATTTT. Translation gives CASSLGTTSTSASTDTQYF.

The CDR3 loop is CASPDNEQFF. In nucleotides, the CDR3 is TGTGCCAGCCCTGACAATGAGCAGTTCTTC. The chain has TRBV25-1 and TRBJ2-1; no firm D call. Germline loops: CDR1 MGHDK, CDR2 SYGVNS. This CDR3 is 10 amino acids long. The germline V and J ends were trimmed by 8 bases and 5 bases, with 4 bases remaining between them. Variable domain in full (rest from reference TRBV25-1 and TRBJ2-1): EADIYQTPRYLVIGTGKKITLECSQTMGHDKMYWYQQDPGMELHLIHYSYGVNSTEKGDLSSESTVSRIRTEHFPLTLESARPSHTSQYLCASPDNEQFFGPGTRLTVL.

The chain is built from TRBV2 and TRBJ2-1; no definite D call. Between the trimmed V and J ends, which lost 0 bases and 8 bases, there was a span of 8 bases. The CDR3 length is 13 residues. Germline loops: CDR1 SNHLY, CDR2 FYNNEI. This CDR3 reads CASSEARVDEQFF. The CDR3 DNA sequence: TGTGCCAGCAGTGAAGCAAGGGTCGATGAGCAGTTCTTC.

The gene calls are TRBV9 and TRBJ1-3, with unresolved D. The CDR3 has 15 amino acids. Trimming took off 0 bases at V and 0 bases at J, with 7 bases between the two ends. Germline values: CDR1 SGDLS, CDR2 YYNGEE. DNA of the CDR3: TGTGCCAGCAGCGTAGTCGGAGACTCTGGAAACACCATATATTTT. Translated: CASSVVGDSGNTIYF. The variable domain in full, with the rest retrieved from reference TRBV9 and TRBJ1-3, is DSGVTQTPKHLITATGQRVTLRCSPRSGDLSVYWYQQSLDQGLQFLIQYYNGEERAKGNILERFSAQQFPDLHSELNLSSLELGDSALYFCASSVVGDSGNTIYFGEGSWLTVV.

The J gene is TRBJ2-7, the V gene TRBV5-8, with D perhaps matching TRBD1 (5 bases). The CDR3 has 14 amino acids. Germline CDR1 and CDR2: SGHTS and YDEGEE. V shed 4 bases and J shed 3 bases, with 14 bases lying between them. The CDR3 is CASSERRQYYEQYF. As DNA, the CDR3 is TGTGCCAGCAGCGAGAGACGACAGTACTACGAGCAGTACTTC.